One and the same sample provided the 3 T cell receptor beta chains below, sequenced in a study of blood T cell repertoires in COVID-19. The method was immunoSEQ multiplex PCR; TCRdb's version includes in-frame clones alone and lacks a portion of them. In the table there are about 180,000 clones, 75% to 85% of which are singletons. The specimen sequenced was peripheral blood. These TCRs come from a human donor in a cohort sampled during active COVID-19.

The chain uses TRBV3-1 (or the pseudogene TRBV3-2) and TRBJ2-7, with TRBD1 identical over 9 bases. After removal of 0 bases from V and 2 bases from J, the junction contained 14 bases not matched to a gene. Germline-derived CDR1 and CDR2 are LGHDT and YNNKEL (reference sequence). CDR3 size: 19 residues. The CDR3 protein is CASSQEGTGLEEAPYEQYF. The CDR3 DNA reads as TGTGCCAGCAGCCAAGAAGGGACAGGGTTAGAAGAAGCACCCTACGAGCAGTACTTC.

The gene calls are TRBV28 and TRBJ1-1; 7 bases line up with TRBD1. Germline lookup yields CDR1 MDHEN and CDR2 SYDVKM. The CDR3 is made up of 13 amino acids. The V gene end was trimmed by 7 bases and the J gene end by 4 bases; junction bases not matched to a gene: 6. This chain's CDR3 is CASTKTGSTEAFF. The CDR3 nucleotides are TGTGCCAGCACAAAGACAGGGTCCACTGAAGCTTTCTTT.

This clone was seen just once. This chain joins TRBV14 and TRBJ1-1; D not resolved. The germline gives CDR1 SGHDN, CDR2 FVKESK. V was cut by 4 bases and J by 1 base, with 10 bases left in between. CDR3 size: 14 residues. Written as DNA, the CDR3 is TGTGCCAGCAGCCGGAACCTAGGGAACACTGAAGCTTTCTTT. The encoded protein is CASSRNLGNTEAFF.